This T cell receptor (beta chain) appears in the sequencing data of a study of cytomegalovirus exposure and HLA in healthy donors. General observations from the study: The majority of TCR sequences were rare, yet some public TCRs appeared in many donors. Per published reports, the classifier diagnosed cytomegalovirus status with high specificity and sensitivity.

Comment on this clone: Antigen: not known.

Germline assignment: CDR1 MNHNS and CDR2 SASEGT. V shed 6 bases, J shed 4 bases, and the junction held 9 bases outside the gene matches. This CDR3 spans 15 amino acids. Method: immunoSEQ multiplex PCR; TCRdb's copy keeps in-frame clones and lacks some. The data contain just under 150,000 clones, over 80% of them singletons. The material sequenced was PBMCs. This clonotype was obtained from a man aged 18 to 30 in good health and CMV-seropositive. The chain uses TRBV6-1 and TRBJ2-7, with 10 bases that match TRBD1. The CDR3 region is CASSLEPGQGYEQYF. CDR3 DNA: TGTGCCAGCAGCTTAGAACCGGGACAGGGGTACGAGCAGTACTTC.